These 17 T cell receptor beta chains originate from one sample sequenced in a study of shared clonotypes between healthy human individuals (dated by TCRdb to about 2020). Preparation of the library involved the immunoSEQ multiplex PCR assay. TCRdb mirrors the immuneACCESS table, restricted to in-frame sequences. Some clones are absent from its copies; in checked studies, under half trace to an unresolved V gene, and the reason for the others is unknown. This sample comprises 2 million to 2.5 million clones, 80% to 95% of them detected only once. The top ten hold 0.35% to 0.5% of the sample. Sequences were obtained from naive CD4+ T cells from PBMCs. This specimen's cell subset or site label, interpreted: CD45RA+ positively selected. The receptor set was obtained from a man between 18 and 35 years old in good health. Some clones in this sample may be carry-over from other donors' samples.

This chain uses TRBV18 with TRBJ2-6; the D is unclear. CDR1 KGHSH and CDR2 LQKENI come from the germline V gene. V was clipped by 3 bases and J by 0 bases, with 6 bases between them. This CDR3 spans 15 amino acids. The CDR3 nucleotides read TGTGCCAGCTCACCCGTCCACTCTGGGGCCAACGTCCTGACTTTC. Translating gives CASSPVHSGANVLTF.

The genes are TRBV12-2 and TRBJ2-1; the DNA was not used to check the table's D call, TRBD2. TRBV12-2 is a pseudogene segment. The CDR3 totals 18 residues. CDR3 loop: CASRLASPPSGRYNEQFF. DNA of the CDR3: TGTGCAAGTCGCTTAGCCAGCCCCCCTAGCGGGAGGTACAATGAGCAGTTCTTC.

The chain is built from TRBV28 and TRBJ2-7, with D perhaps assigned TRBD1 or TRBD2 (5 bases each). This CDR3 comprises 15 residues. CDR1 MDHEN and CDR2 SYDVKM come from the germline V gene. The ends were cut back, 5 bases at V and 2 bases at J, with 16 bases in the middle. CDR3 DNA sequence: TGTGCCAGCAGTCTCCTGGGGACGCAAGCCTACGAGCAGTACTTC. It encodes CASSLLGTQAYEQYF.

This chain uses TRBV5-1 with TRBJ2-1; no clear D. Deletions cut 7 bases from V and 1 base from J, with 12 bases between. The CDR3 extends over 14 amino acids. Germline V lookup: CDR1 SGHRS, CDR2 YFSETQ. CDR3: CASSTGNSYNEQFF. The CDR3 coding sequence is TGCGCCAGCTCCACGGGCAATTCCTACAATGAGCAGTTCTTC.

The J gene is TRBJ2-7, the V gene TRBV10-3; 9 bases map to TRBD2. Germline trimming cut 4 bases from V and 7 bases from J; bases unmatched to any gene: 14. The CDR3 has 16 amino acids. Per the germline V gene, CDR1 is ENHRY and CDR2 is SYGVKD. This CDR3 is CAISALAGDSSGEQYF. The DNA of the CDR3 is TGTGCCATCAGTGCTTTAGCGGGAGATTCCAGTGGGGAGCAGTACTTC.

The genes are TRBV5-6 and TRBJ1-4; TRBD1 matches at 8 bases. CDR3 length equals 15 residues. J was trimmed by 7 bases and V by 2 bases; bases with no gene match: 7. Germline values: CDR1 SGHDT, CDR2 YYEEEE. The CDR3: CASSFGGQGFEKLFF. As DNA, the CDR3 is TGTGCCAGCAGCTTCGGCGGACAGGGATTTGAAAAACTGTTTTTT.

In regard to this clone: The junction departs from germline at one end; a sequencing error may be responsible. V gene TRBV28 combines with J gene TRBJ1-5; D ambiguous. The CDR3 runs to 15 residues. Germline V lookup: CDR1 MDHEN, CDR2 SYDVKM. The CDR3 DNA sequence: TGTGCCAGCAGTAATCCGCCATTGAGCAGTCAGCCCCAGCATTTT. Translated: CASSNPPLSSQPQHF.

This chain connects TRBV5-1 to TRBJ2-3; no definite D call. The germline V gene encodes CDR1 SGHRS and CDR2 YFSETQ. Trimming took off 0 bases at V and 8 bases at J, with 13 bases between the two ends. The CDR3 has 14 residues. As DNA, the CDR3 is TGCGCCAGCAGCTTGGATGGTACCGTCGGTACGCAGTATTTT. It translates to CASSLDGTVGTQYF.

This chain connects TRBV6-6 to TRBJ2-1; the match to TRBD1 covers 7 bases. The CDR3 totals 13 residues. The germline CDR1 and CDR2 sequences are MNHNY and SVGAGI (reference sequence). The junction had 2 bases not matched to a gene; V was cut back by 2 bases and J by 7 bases. Here the CDR3 DNA reads TGTGCCAGCAGTTACCCGACAGGGAATGAGCAGTTCTTC. Its protein product is CASSYPTGNEQFF.

V gene TRBV27 combines with J gene TRBJ1-1; D is undetermined. Trimming cost V 3 bases and J 1 base, with 12 bases left between them. The V gene's germline CDR1 is MNHEY and CDR2 SMNVEV (reference sequence). CDR3 length: 15 amino acids. The CDR3 DNA follows: TGTGCCAGCAGTTTCGAACGGGAAAGGAACACTGAAGCTTTCTTT. Translating it yields CASSFERERNTEAFF.

This chain joins TRBV6-1 and TRBJ2-6; 10 nucleotides align to TRBD1. The CDR3 extends over 18 amino acids. V shed 1 base, J shed 1 base, and the junction held 4 bases outside the gene matches. Per the germline V gene, CDR1 is MNHNS and CDR2 is SASEGT. The CDR3 loop is CASSEGGQGYSGANVLTF. The CDR3 DNA is TGTGCCAGCAGTGAAGGGGGACAGGGGTATTCTGGGGCCAACGTCCTGACTTTC.

This clone occurred once. This sequence joins TRBV5-4 and TRBJ1-2; D unclear. Germline V lookup: CDR1 SGHNT, CDR2 YYREEE (reference sequence). This CDR3 is 15 amino acids long. The V gene lost 1 base and the J gene lost 4 bases, with 14 bases spanning the gap. DNA for the CDR3: TGTGCCAGCAGCTTGAGTACTGGGGAAATCTATGGCTACACCTTC. Translation: CASSLSTGEIYGYTF.

The chain employs TRBV10-1 and TRBJ2-1; TRBD2 matches 9 bases. J gave up 8 bases and V 11 bases, and 19 bases lay outside the gene matches. Per germline, CDR1 WNHNN and CDR2 SYGVQD (reference sequence). The CDR3 sequence is 16 residues long. CDR3 loop: CAGPNVKSGRIYEQFF. For the CDR3, the DNA is TGCGCCGGACCAAATGTAAAGAGCGGGAGGATCTATGAGCAGTTCTTC.

This chain connects TRBV5-1 to TRBJ2-1; TRBD2 aligns across 13 bases. V lost 4 bases and J lost 6; bases outside the gene matches: 13. Germline CDR1 and CDR2: SGHRS and YFSETQ. The CDR3 covers 18 residues. The CDR3 here is CASSPTSGRATRLNEQFF. CDR3 nucleotide sequence: TGCGCCAGCAGCCCTACTAGCGGGAGGGCCACCAGACTCAATGAGCAGTTCTTC. The whole variable domain, remainder taken from reference TRBV5-1 and TRBJ2-1, is KAGVTQTPRYLIKTRGQQVTLSCSPISGHRSVSWYQQTPGQGLQFLFEYFSETQRNKGNFPGRFSGRQFSNSRSEMNVSTLELGDSALYLCASSPTSGRATRLNEQFFGPGTRLTVL.

V gene TRBV6-5 combines with J gene TRBJ2-2; D remains unclear. Trimming shortened V by 0 bases and J by 3 bases, and 8 bases separated the two germline ends. Germline CDR1 and CDR2: MNHEY and SVGAGI. The CDR3 is 15 amino acids. The CDR3 nucleotides are TGTGCCAGCAGTTACTCGAGGCCCCACACCGGGGAGCTGTTTTTT. Protein sequence: CASSYSRPHTGELFF.

This clone was seen just once. This sequence joins TRBV10-3 and TRBJ1-5, with D hard to call. Trimming removed 3 bases from V and 1 base from J, with 13 bases in between. Germline CDR1 reads ENHRY; CDR2 reads SYGVKD. This CDR3 has 16 amino acids. Here the CDR3 DNA reads TGTGCCATCAGTGACGGGCCTAGCGGGAGCAATCAGCCCCAGCATTTT. It yields the protein CAISDGPSGSNQPQHF.

V gene TRBV5-1 combines with J gene TRBJ1-1, with D maybe TRBD1 (5 bases). This CDR3 comprises 15 residues. Looked up from germline, CDR1 is SGHRS and CDR2 is YFSETQ. V was pared by 0 bases and J by 6 bases, with 15 bases between. CDR3 residues: CASSLEATKGPEAFF. In DNA form, the CDR3 reads TGCGCCAGCAGCTTGGAGGCGACTAAGGGGCCTGAAGCTTTCTTT.